Following are 30 T cell receptor beta chains from one sample sequenced in a study of blood T cell repertoires in COVID-19 (TCRdb year 2020). Library preparation was by the immunoSEQ multiplex PCR assay. The clones in this table, taken by TCRdb from immuneACCESS, are in-frame only. Not every clone is retained; where verified, under half of the shortfall comes from an unresolved V gene, and the cause of the rest is unknown. Counted in this sample were 200,000 to 250,000 clones; roughly 85% of them appeared once. The ten biggest clones cover 3% to 4.5% of the sample. Material for sequencing was PBMCs or T cells enriched from blood (not recorded which). These receptors came from a woman aged 40 to 50 with acute COVID-19.

The J gene is TRBJ2-2, the V gene TRBV13, with TRBD2 as a possible D gene (6 bases). CDR3 length: 16 amino acids. V lost 4 bases, J lost 8 bases, and 20 bases lay in between. CDR1 and CDR2 from the germline V gene are PRHDT and FYEKMQ (reference sequence). The DNA for the CDR3 is TGTGCCAGCAGCTCGCGCCGCTCCGGGAGATCGGGGGAGCTGTTTTTT. Amino acid sequence: CASSSRRSGRSGELFF.

The chain is built from TRBV18 and TRBJ1-2; D possibly corresponds to TRBD1 (6 bases). CDR1 is KGHSH, CDR2 LQKENI, per germline. Trimming pared 6 bases from V and 6 bases from J, leaving 14 bases between. The CDR3 consists of 13 residues. The DNA of the CDR3 is TGTGCCAGCTCGACGGGACATCTTGATGGCTACACCTTC. Protein product: CASSTGHLDGYTF.

This chain links TRBV6-5 with TRBJ1-1; possible D gene TRBD1, 6 bases. CDR1 is MNHEY, CDR2 SVGAGI, per germline. The CDR3 runs to 16 residues. Between the trimmed V and J ends, which lost 2 bases and 4 bases, there was a span of 17 bases. The CDR3 sequence: CASSYRQELRGTEAFF. CDR3 DNA: TGTGCCAGCAGTTACCGACAGGAGCTCAGGGGCACTGAAGCTTTCTTT.

V is TRBV19 and J is TRBJ1-5; TRBD1 is a possible D gene (6 bases). This CDR3 spans 15 amino acids. CDR1 and CDR2 (germline): LNHDA, SQIVND (reference sequence). V was shortened by 7 bases and J by 7 bases, with 20 bases between the two germline ends. The CDR3 sequence: CASTGNLGAGQPQHF. As DNA, the CDR3 is TGTGCCAGTACCGGGAATTTGGGGGCTGGGCAGCCCCAGCATTTT. Full variable domain (outside the CDR3, taken from reference TRBV19 and TRBJ1-5): DGGITQSPKYLFRKEGQNVTLSCEQNLNHDAMYWYRQDPGQGLRLIYYSQIVNDFQKGDIAEGYSVSREKKESFPLTVTSAQKNPTAFYLCASTGNLGAGQPQHFGDGTRLSIL.

This clone was seen just once. The chain couples TRBV5-1 to TRBJ1-2, with a tentative D call TRBD1 (5 bases). This CDR3 is built from 13 residues. Germline CDR1 is SGHRS and CDR2 is YFSETQ. V lost 5 bases and J 8 bases, leaving 16 bases between the germline ends. In DNA form, the CDR3 reads TGCGCCAGCAGTCGATCGGACACGGTGGGCTACACCTTC. Its translation: CASSRSDTVGYTF.

The chain joins TRBV30 to TRBJ1-6; TRBD1 matches 8 bases. Germline trimming cut 5 bases from V and 4 bases from J; bases unmatched to any gene: 19. CDR3 length: 19 residues. CDR1 and CDR2 from the germline V gene are GTSNPN and SVGIG (reference sequence). The CDR3 sequence is CAWARAGVPGQVYNSPLHF. The CDR3 nucleotides read TGTGCCTGGGCACGCGCGGGGGTACCGGGACAGGTGTATAATTCACCCCTCCACTTT.

The V call is TRBV9, the J call TRBJ2-7, with D tentatively TRBD1 (6 bases). The germline gives CDR1 SGDLS, CDR2 YYNGEE. CDR3 size: 14 residues. V was cut by 1 base and J by 2 bases, with 10 bases left in between. The CDR3 DNA reads TGTGCCAGCAGCGTACGGGACATAACCTACGAGCAGTACTTC. As protein: CASSVRDITYEQYF.

This clone was seen only a few times. V is TRBV2 and J is TRBJ2-2; 7 bases agree with TRBD2. CDR3 size: 17 residues. V lost 8 bases to trimming and J lost 4 bases; unmatched junction nucleotides: 16. Germline lookup yields CDR1 SNHLY and CDR2 FYNNEI. CDR3 nucleotides: TGTGCCAGCCGAGATTTCGCGGGGGACGGCCTCACCGGGGAGCTGTTTTTT. It is translated as CASRDFAGDGLTGELFF.

This clone was observed a handful of times. The CDR3 DNA reads TGTGCCAGCAGTCCCGAACGGTTGTATCGCGAGCAGTACTTC. It is translated as CASSPERLYREQYF. The gene calls are TRBV27 and TRBJ2-7; D is unresolved. Germline CDR1 MNHEY, CDR2 SMNVEV (reference sequence). V lost 5 bases and J 6 bases, leaving 17 bases between the germline ends. This CDR3 is built from 14 residues.

V usage is TRBV6-5 and J usage is TRBJ1-1, with a tentative D call TRBD1 (6 bases). CDR1 and CDR2 (germline): MNHEY, SVGAGI. CDR3 length equals 13 residues. The V gene lost 5 bases and the J gene lost 3 bases, with 10 bases spanning the gap. Here the CDR3 DNA reads TGTGCCAGCAGTCACAGGGTGGACACTGAAGCTTTCTTT. This encodes CASSHRVDTEAFF.

The CDR3 region has the DNA TGCGCCAGCGCGCAAAAGACAGGGGCCTACACCGGGGAGCTGTTTTTT. Amino acid sequence: CASAQKTGAYTGELFF. The chain couples TRBV4-3 to TRBJ2-2, with 8 bases identical to TRBD1. The V gene end was trimmed by 8 bases and the J gene end by 3 bases; junction bases not matched to a gene: 11. In germline, CDR1 is LGHNA, CDR2 YSLEER. The CDR3 spans 16 residues.

The chain uses TRBV27 and TRBJ1-2; no definite D call. CDR1 is MNHEY and CDR2 is SMNVEV in the germline V gene (reference sequence). V dropped 2 bases and J dropped 4 bases, with 14 bases sitting between them. The CDR3 has 15 residues. DNA of the CDR3: TGTGCCAGCAGTTTAGTCAGTTCGGGGAGCTATGGCTACACCTTC. Translating gives CASSLVSSGSYGYTF.

This clone was observed a handful of times. V and J are TRBV29-1 and TRBJ1-1; 8 nucleotides match TRBD1. J was trimmed by 4 bases and V by 6 bases; bases with no gene match: 4. In germline, CDR1 is SQVTM, CDR2 ANQGSEA. The CDR3 consists of 12 residues. The CDR3 loop is CSVGQGSTEAFF. For the CDR3, the DNA is TGCAGCGTAGGACAGGGATCCACTGAAGCTTTCTTT.

In nucleotides, the CDR3 is TGTGCCAGTAGCCCGCCAGGGTTATACAATGAGCAGTTCTTC. Translated, it gives CASSPPGLYNEQFF. This chain connects TRBV19 to TRBJ2-1; TRBD1 is a possible D gene (5 bases). V lost 6 bases to trimming and J lost 4 bases, with 13 bases between them. The CDR3 runs 14 residues. In germline, CDR1 is LNHDA, CDR2 SQIVND (reference sequence).

The chain combines TRBV27 with TRBJ1-2, with 10 bases that match TRBD1. The V gene's germline CDR1 is MNHEY and CDR2 SMNVEV (reference sequence). The V segment lost 7 bases and the J segment 7 bases; nucleotides outside the gene matches: 9. The CDR3 is made up of 14 amino acids. The CDR3 loop is CASTPGTGVSGYTF. In DNA, the CDR3 is TGTGCCAGCACTCCGGGGACAGGGGTTAGTGGCTACACCTTC.

The chain uses TRBV24-1 and TRBJ1-5; 12 positions agree with TRBD1. V lost 4 bases to trimming and J lost 7 bases; unmatched junction nucleotides: 4. There are 15 residues in the CDR3. CDR1 and CDR2 from the germline V gene are KGHDR and SFDVKD. CDR3 sequence (DNA): TGTGCCACCAGTGACTCCGGGACAGGGGGCCAGCCCCAGCATTTT. This encodes CATSDSGTGGQPQHF.

The chain has TRBV5-1 and TRBJ1-1, with 9 bases aligning to TRBD1. Trimming took 3 bases from V and 4 from J; bases not matched to a gene: 1. This CDR3 spans 13 amino acids. Germline V CDR1 and CDR2: SGHRS, YFSETQ. The CDR3 DNA sequence: TGCGCCAGCAGCTGGGGACAGGGCACTGAAGCTTTCTTT. Translated, it gives CASSWGQGTEAFF.

To note about this clone: The same CDR3 arises from other DNA sequences in this sample as well. The chain recombines TRBV9 with TRBJ2-2; 8 bases agree with TRBD1. V gave up 0 bases and J gave up 5 bases; unmatched junction bases: 3. The CDR3 runs to 15 residues. CDR1 and CDR2 from the germline V gene are SGDLS and YYNGEE. This CDR3 is CASSVGTGGTGELFF. The DNA of the CDR3 is TGTGCCAGCAGCGTAGGAACAGGGGGGACCGGGGAGCTGTTTTTT.

This clone was seen only once. The chain carries TRBV2 and TRBJ2-7; D might be TRBD1 (5 bases). The CDR3 covers 13 residues. Germline V gene sequence: CDR1 SNHLY, CDR2 FYNNEI. V lost 2 bases and J 2 bases, leaving 7 bases between the germline ends. The CDR3 region has the DNA TGTGCCAGCAGTGAATACAGGACCTACGAGCAGTACGTC. Residues: CASSEYRTYEQYV.

A word on this clone: Other DNA sequences within the sample encode an identical CDR3. The chain uses TRBV20-1 and TRBJ1-1; D unclear. The germline V gene has CDR1 DFQATT and CDR2 SNEGSKA (reference sequence). V lost 5 bases and J lost 4, with 8 bases in between. The CDR3 runs to 11 residues. The CDR3 DNA reads as TGCAGTGCTCGGGGTGGCACTGAAGCTTTCTTT. Amino acid sequence: CSARGGTEAFF.

V usage is TRBV7-9 and J usage is TRBJ2-3; tentative D call: TRBD2 (7 bases). The length of the CDR3 is 17 residues. The ends were cut back, 5 bases at V and 0 bases at J, with 18 bases in the middle. The germline CDR1 and CDR2 sequences are SEHNR and FQNEAQ (reference sequence). The CDR3: CASSPTGSGESTDTQYF. The CDR3 nucleotides are TGTGCCAGCAGCCCCACAGGGAGCGGGGAGAGCACAGATACGCAGTATTTT.

The chain has TRBV20-1 and TRBJ1-6; TRBD1 aligns across 10 bases. The junction had 4 bases not matched to a gene; V was cut back by 6 bases and J by 14 bases. Germline V CDR1 and CDR2: DFQATT, SNEGSKA (reference sequence). This CDR3 has 11 residues. The CDR3 loop reads CSADGQGALHF. The CDR3 coding sequence is TGCAGTGCGGATGGACAGGGGGCCCTCCACTTT.

The gene calls are TRBV4-3 and TRBJ1-3; D might be TRBD1 (6 bases). The V and J ends lost 5 bases and 5 bases respectively, with 19 bases between them. CDR1 LGHNA and CDR2 YSLEER come from the germline V gene. The CDR3 loop spans 16 amino acids. CDR3 bases: TGCGCCAGCAGCGCAGGGGTTGGGGTGACGAGAAACACCATATATTTT. This gives the protein CASSAGVGVTRNTIYF.

The chain is built from TRBV27 and TRBJ1-1, with a tentative D call TRBD1 (6 bases). Trimming cost V 0 bases and J 3 bases, with 8 bases left between them. The CDR3 loop spans 14 amino acids. The germline V gene has CDR1 MNHEY and CDR2 SMNVEV (reference sequence). The CDR3: CASSLSTGHTEAFF. DNA for the CDR3: TGTGCCAGCAGTTTATCGACAGGTCACACTGAAGCTTTCTTT.

There are a few counts of this clone. The genes are TRBV7-2 and TRBJ1-2; 7 bases are shared with TRBD1. J gave up 6 bases and V 1 base, and 5 bases lay outside the gene matches. Germline V lookup: CDR1 SGHTA, CDR2 FQGNSA. This CDR3 has 14 residues. CDR3 bases: TGTGCCAGCAGCTTAGAAAGACAGGGAAATGGCTACACCTTC. Translated: CASSLERQGNGYTF.

The chain has TRBV10-1 and TRBJ1-2, with no clear D. V shed 2 bases and J shed 3 bases, with 16 bases lying between them. The CDR3 totals 16 residues. CDR1 is WNHNN and CDR2 is SYGVQD in the germline V gene (reference sequence). The CDR3 spells CASSEREGRVYYGYTF. The CDR3 nucleotides are TGCGCCAGCAGTGAGAGGGAGGGAAGGGTTTACTATGGCTACACCTTC.

This sequence joins TRBV12-3 or TRBV12-4 and TRBJ1-6; D gene ambiguous. This CDR3 is built from 13 residues. V was shortened by 4 bases and J by 4 bases, with 5 bases between the two germline ends. CDR3 amino acids: CASSSLYNSPLHF. CDR3 DNA: TGTGCCAGCAGTTCCTTATATAATTCACCCCTCCACTTT.

The chain couples TRBV21-1 to TRBJ1-5; the D segment call TRBD1 is taken from the table without a DNA check. TRBV21-1 is a recognized pseudogene. CDR3 length: 17 amino acids. The CDR3 bases are TGTGCCAGCAGCGAGAGTTGGAACAGGATTTTAGATCAGCCCCAGCATTTT. Translation gives CASSESWNRILDQPQHF.

The chain uses TRBV7-3 and TRBJ2-5; TRBD1 might be the D (6 bases). Germline-derived CDR1 and CDR2 are SGHTA and FQGTGA. This CDR3 region has 13 residues. The V and J ends lost 3 bases and 4 bases respectively, with 9 bases between them. This CDR3 reads CASSFGTTETQYF. In DNA form, the CDR3 reads TGTGCCAGCAGCTTCGGGACAACAGAGACCCAGTACTTC.

J is TRBJ2-1 and V is TRBV9; 7 bases agree with TRBD2. CDR3 length equals 17 residues. CDR1 and CDR2 from the germline V gene are SGDLS and YYNGEE. The junction had 9 bases not matched to a gene; V was cut back by 3 bases and J by 0 bases. The CDR3 DNA is TGTGCCAGCAGCGAGAGAAGCGGGGTGGGCTCCTACAATGAGCAGTTCTTC. Amino acids: CASSERSGVGSYNEQFF.